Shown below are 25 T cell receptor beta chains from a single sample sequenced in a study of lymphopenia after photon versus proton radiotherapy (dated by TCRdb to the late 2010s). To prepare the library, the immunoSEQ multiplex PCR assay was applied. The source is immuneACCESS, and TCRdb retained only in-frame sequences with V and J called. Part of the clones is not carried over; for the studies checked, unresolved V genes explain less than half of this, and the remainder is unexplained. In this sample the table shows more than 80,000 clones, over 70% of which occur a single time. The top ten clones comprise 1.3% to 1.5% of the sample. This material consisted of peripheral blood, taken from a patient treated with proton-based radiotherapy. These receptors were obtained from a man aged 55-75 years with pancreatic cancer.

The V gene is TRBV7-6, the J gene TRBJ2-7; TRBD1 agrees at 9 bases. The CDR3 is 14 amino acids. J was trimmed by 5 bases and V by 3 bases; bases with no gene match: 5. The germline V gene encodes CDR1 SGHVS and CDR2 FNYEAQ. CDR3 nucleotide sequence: TGTGCCAGCAGCTTCAACAGGGGGCAGGACGAGCAGTACTTC. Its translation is CASSFNRGQDEQYF.

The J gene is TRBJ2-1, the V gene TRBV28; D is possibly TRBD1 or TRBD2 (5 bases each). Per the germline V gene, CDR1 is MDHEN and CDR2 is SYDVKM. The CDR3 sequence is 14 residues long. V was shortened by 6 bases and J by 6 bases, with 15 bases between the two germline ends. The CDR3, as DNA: TGTGCCAGCAGGAGAGGGGCTAGGGCCAATGAGCAGTTCTTC. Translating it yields CASRRGARANEQFF.

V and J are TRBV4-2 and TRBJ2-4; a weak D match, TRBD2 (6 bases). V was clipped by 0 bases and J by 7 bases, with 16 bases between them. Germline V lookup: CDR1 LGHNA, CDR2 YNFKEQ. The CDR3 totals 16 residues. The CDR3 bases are TGTGCCAGCAGCCAAGATCCGGGGGAATCATGGAACATTCAGTACTTC. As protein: CASSQDPGESWNIQYF.

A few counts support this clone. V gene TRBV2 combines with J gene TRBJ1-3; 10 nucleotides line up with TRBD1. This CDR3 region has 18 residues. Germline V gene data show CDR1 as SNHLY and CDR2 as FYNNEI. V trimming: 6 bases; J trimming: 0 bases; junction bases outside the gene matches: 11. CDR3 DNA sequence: TGTGCCAGCAGGTCGGACAGGGGGAGAACCCGCTCTGGAAACACCATATATTTT. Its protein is CASRSDRGRTRSGNTIYF.

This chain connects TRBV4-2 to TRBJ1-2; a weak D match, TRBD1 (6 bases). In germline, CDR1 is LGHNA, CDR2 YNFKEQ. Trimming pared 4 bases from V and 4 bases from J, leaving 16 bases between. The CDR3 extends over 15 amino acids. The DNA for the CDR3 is TGTGCCAGCAGCCCCAGGCCGGGGGGGGCCTATGGCTACACCTTC. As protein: CASSPRPGGAYGYTF.

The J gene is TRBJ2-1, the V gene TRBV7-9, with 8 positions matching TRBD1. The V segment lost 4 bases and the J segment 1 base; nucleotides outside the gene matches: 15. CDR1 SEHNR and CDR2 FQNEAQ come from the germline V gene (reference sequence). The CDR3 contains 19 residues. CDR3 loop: CASSYGQGRGVESYNEQFF. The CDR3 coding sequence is TGTGCCAGCAGCTACGGACAGGGAAGGGGGGTGGAGTCCTACAATGAGCAGTTCTTC.

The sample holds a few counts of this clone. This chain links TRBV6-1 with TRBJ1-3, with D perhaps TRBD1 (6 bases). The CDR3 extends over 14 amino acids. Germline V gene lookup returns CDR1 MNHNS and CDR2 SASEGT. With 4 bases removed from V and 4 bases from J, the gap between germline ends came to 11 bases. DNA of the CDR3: TGTGCCAGCAGTGCAGGGACAAACGGAAACACCATATATTTT. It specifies CASSAGTNGNTIYF.

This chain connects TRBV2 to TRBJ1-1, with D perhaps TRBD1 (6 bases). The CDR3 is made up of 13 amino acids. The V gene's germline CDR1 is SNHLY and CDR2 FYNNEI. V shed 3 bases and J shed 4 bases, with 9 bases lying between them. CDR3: CASSDRGGTEAFF. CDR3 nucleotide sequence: TGTGCCAGCAGTGATAGGGGGGGCACTGAAGCTTTCTTT.

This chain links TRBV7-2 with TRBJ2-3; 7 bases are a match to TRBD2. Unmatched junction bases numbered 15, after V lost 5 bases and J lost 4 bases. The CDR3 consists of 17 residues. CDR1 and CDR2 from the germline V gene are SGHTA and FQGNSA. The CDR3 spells CASSRSSGLGGSDTQYF. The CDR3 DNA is TGTGCCAGCAGCCGGAGTTCGGGATTGGGGGGGTCAGATACGCAGTATTTT.

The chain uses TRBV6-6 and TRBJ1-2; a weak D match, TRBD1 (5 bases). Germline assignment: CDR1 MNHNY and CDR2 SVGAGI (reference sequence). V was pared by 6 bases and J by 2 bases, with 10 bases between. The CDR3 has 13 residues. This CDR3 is CASRLRVNYGYTF. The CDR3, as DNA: TGTGCCAGCAGGCTCAGGGTAAACTATGGCTACACCTTC.

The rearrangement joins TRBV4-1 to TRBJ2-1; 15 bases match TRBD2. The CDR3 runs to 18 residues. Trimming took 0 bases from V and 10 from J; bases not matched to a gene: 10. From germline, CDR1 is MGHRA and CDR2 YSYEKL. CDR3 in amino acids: CASSQDPVGLAGGQEQFF. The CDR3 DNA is TGCGCCAGCAGCCAAGATCCAGTGGGACTAGCGGGAGGCCAAGAGCAGTTCTTC.

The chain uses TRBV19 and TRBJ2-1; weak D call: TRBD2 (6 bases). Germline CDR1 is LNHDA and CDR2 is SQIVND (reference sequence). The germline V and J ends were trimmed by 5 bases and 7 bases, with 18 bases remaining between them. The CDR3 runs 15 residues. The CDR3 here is CASSYRTNLGNEQFF. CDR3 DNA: TGTGCCAGTAGTTACCGGACTAACCTCGGGAATGAGCAGTTCTTC.

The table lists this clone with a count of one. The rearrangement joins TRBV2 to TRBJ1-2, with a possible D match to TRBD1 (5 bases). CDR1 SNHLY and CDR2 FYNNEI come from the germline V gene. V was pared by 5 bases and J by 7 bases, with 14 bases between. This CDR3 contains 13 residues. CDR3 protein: CASSPNPRVGYTF. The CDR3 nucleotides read TGTGCCAGCAGTCCGAACCCCAGGGTTGGCTACACCTTC.

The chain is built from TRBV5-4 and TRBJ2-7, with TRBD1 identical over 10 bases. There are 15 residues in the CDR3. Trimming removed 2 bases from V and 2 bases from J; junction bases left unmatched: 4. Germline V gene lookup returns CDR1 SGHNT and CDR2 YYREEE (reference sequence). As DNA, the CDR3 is TGTGCCAGCAGCTTACCGGGACAGGGGACCTACGAGCAGTACTTC. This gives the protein CASSLPGQGTYEQYF.

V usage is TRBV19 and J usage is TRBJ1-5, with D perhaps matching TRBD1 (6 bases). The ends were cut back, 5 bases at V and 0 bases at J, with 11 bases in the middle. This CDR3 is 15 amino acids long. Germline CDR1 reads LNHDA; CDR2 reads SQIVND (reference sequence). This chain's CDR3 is CASSPQGFSNQPQHF. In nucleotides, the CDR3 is TGTGCCAGTAGTCCCCAGGGGTTTAGCAATCAGCCCCAGCATTTT.

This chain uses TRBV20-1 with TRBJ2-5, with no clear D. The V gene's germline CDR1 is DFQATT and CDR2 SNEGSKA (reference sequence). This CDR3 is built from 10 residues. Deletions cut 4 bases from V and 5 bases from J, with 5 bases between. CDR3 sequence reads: CSATWETQYF. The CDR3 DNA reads TGCAGTGCTACCTGGGAGACCCAGTACTTC.

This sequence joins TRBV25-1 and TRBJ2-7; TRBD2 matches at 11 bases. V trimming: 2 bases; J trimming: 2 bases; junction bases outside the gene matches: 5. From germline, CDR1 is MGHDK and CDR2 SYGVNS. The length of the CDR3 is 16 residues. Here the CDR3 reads CASSEPTSGGTYEQYF. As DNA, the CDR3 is TGTGCCAGCAGTGAACCCACTAGCGGGGGTACCTACGAGCAGTACTTC.

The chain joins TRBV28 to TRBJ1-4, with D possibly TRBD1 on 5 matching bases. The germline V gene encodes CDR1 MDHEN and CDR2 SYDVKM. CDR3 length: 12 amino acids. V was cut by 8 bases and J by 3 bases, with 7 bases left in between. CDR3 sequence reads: CASRQSNEKLFF. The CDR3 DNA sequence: TGTGCCAGCCGACAGTCTAATGAAAAACTGTTTTTT. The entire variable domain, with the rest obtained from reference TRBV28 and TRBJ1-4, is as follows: DVKVTQSSRYLVKRTGEKVFLECVQDMDHENMFWYRQDPGLGLRLIYFSYDVKMKEKGDIPEGYSVSREKKERFSLILESASTNQTSMYLCASRQSNEKLFFGSGTQLSVL.

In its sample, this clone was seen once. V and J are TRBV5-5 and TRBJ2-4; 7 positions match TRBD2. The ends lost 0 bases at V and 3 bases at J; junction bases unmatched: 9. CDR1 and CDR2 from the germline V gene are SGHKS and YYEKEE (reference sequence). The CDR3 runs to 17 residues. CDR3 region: CASSLGGLELGKNIQYF. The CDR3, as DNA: TGTGCCAGCAGCTTGGGAGGACTAGAACTAGGCAAAAACATTCAGTACTTC.

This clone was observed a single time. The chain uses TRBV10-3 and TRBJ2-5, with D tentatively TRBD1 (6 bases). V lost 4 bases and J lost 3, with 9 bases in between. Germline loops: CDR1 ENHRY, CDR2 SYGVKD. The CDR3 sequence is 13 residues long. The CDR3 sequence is CAISGGTKETQYF. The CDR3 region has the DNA TGTGCCATCAGTGGGGGGACAAAAGAGACCCAGTACTTC.

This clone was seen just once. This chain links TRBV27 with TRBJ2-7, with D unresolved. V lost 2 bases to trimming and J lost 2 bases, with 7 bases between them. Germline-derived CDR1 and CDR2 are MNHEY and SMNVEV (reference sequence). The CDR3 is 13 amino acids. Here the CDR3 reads CASSLRFTYEQYF. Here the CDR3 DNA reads TGTGCCAGCAGTTTAAGGTTTACCTACGAGCAGTACTTC.

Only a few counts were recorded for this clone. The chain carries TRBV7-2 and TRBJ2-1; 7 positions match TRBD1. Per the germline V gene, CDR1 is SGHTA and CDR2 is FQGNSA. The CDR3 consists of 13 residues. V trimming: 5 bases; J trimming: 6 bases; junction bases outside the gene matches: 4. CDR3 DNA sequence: TGTGCCAGCAGCCGCGACAGGGTCAATGAGCAGTTCTTC. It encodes CASSRDRVNEQFF.

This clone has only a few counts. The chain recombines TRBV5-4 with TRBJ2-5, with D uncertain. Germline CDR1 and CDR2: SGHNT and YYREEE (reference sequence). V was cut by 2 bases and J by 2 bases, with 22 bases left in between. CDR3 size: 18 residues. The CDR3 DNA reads TGTGCCAGCAGCTTTCAATCGCTTCATTGGGCCGATCAAGAGACCCAGTACTTC. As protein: CASSFQSLHWADQETQYF.

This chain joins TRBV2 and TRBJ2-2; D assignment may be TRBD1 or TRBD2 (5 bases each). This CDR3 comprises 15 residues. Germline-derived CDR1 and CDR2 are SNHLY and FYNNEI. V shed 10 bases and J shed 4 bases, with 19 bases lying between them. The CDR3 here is CATSSGTGITGELFF. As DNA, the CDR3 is TGTGCCACCAGCTCCGGGACGGGAATCACCGGGGAGCTGTTTTTT.

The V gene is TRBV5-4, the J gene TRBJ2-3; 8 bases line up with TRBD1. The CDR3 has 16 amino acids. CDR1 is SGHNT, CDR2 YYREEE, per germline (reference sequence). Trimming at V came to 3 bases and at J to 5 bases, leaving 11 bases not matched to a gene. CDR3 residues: CASSSPGQGARDTQYF. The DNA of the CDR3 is TGTGCCAGCAGCTCCCCCGGGCAGGGGGCGCGAGATACGCAGTATTTT.